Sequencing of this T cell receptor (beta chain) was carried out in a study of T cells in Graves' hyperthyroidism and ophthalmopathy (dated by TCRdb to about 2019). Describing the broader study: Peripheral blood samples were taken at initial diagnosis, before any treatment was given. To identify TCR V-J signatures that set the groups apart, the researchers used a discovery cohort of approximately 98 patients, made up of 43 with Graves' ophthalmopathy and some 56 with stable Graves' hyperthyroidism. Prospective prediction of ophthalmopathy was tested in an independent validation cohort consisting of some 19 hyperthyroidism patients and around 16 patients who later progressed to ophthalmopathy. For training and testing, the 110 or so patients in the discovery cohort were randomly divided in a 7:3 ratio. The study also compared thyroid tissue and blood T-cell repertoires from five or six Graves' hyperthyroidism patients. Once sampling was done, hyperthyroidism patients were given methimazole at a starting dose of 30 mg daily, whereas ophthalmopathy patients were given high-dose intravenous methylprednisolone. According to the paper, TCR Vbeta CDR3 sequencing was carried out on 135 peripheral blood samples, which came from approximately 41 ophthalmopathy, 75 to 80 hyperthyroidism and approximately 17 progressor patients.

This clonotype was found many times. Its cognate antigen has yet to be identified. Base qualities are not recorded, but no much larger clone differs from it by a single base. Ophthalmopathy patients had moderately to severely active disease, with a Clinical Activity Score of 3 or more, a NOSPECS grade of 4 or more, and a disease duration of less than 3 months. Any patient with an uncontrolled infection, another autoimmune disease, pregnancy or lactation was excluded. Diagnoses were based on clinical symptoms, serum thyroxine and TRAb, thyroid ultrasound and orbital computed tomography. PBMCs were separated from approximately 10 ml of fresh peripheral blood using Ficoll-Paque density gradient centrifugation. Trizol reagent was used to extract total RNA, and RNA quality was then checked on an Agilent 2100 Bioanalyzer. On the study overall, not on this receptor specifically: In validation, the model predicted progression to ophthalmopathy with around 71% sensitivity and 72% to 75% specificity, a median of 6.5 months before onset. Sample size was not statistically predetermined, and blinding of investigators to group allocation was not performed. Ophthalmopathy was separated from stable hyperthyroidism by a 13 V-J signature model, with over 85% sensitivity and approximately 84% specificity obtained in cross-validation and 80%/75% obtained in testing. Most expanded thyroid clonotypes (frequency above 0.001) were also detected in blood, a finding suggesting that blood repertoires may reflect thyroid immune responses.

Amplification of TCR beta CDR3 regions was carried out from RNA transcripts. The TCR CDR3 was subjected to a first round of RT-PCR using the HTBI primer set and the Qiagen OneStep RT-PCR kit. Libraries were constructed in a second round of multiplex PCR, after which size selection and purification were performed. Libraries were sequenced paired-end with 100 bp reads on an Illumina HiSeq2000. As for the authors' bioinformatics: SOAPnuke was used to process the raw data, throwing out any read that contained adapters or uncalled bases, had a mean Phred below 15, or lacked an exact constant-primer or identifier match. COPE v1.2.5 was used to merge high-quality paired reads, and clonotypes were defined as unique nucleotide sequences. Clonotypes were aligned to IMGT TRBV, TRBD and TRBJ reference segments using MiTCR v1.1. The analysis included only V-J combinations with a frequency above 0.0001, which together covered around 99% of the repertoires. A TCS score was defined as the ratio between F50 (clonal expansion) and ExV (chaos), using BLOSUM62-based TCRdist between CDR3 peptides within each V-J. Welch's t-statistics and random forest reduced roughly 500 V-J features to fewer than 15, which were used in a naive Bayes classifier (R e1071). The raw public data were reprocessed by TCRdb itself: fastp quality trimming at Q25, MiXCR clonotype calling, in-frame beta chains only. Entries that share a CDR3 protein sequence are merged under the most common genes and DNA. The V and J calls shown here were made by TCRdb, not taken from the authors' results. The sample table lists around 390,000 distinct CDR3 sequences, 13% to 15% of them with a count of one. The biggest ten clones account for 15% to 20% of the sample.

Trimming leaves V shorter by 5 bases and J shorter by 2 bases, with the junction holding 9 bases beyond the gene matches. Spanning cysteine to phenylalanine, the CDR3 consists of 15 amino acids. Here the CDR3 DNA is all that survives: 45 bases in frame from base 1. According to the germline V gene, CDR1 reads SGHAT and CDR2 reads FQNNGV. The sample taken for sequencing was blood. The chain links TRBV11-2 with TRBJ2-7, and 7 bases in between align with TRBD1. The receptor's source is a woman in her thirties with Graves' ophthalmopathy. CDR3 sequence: CASSETKGQTYEQYF. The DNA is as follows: TGTGCCAGCAGCGAAACAAAGGGACAGACCTACGAGCAGTACTTC.